These 18 T cell receptor beta chains share one sample of origin, sequenced in a study of Ad26.COV2.S vaccination and SARS-CoV-2 variants. As for treatment: around 19 received Ad26.COV2.S at low or high dose, single or two shots; roughly five received placebo; per-sample allocation not given. At day 63 after the first vaccine or placebo injection, samples were drawn. Repertoires were generated with immunoSEQ multiplex PCR, while TCRdb's copy carries only in-frame clones and drops some. The top ten clones hold roughly 2% of a sample with some 340,000 clones, 85% of them seen once. This sample comprised peripheral blood, obtained in a trial of Ad26.COV2.S vaccine versus placebo. These receptors were collected from a person between 18 and 60 years old who received the Ad26.COV2.S COVID-19 vaccine or a placebo.

The chain combines TRBV14 with TRBJ2-3, with TRBD1 matching over 8 bases. Looked up from germline, CDR1 is SGHDN and CDR2 is FVKESK. This CDR3 is built from 16 residues. V dropped 4 bases and J dropped 0; count of bases not matched to a gene: 6. The CDR3 nucleotides read TGTGCCAGCAGCCCCTACCGGACAGGGAGCACAGATACGCAGTATTTT. Its translation is CASSPYRTGSTDTQYF.

This rearrangement joins TRBV2 to TRBJ2-1; 9 bases are a match to TRBD2. The length of the CDR3 is 14 residues. Germline CDR1 reads SNHLY; CDR2 reads FYNNEI. V shed 3 bases and J 8 bases; nucleotides not matched to a gene: 5. In DNA, the CDR3 is TGTGCCAGCAGTGATAAAGCGGGGGGCTATGAGCAGTTCTTC. Protein sequence: CASSDKAGGYEQFF.

The chain couples TRBV19 to TRBJ2-2; maybe TRBD1 (6 bases). This CDR3 has 14 residues. Germline V CDR1 and CDR2: LNHDA, SQIVND (reference sequence). V dropped 3 bases and J dropped 5 bases, with 10 bases sitting between them. Here the CDR3 reads CASSITGMTGELFF. In DNA form, the CDR3 reads TGTGCCAGTAGTATTACAGGGATGACCGGGGAGCTGTTTTTT.

Regarding this clone: A much larger clone differs by one base, so this may be a read error. Other DNA sequences in this sample translate to the same CDR3. The chain uses TRBV5-1 and TRBJ2-5; no definite D call. Per the germline V gene, CDR1 is SGHRS and CDR2 is YFSETQ. Between the trimmed V and J ends, which lost 0 bases and 5 bases, there was a span of 2 bases. The CDR3 runs to 11 residues. CDR3 nucleotide sequence: TGCGCCAGCAGCTTGGATGAGACCCAGTACTTC. Translating gives CASSLDETQYF.

The table lists this clone with a count of one. The chain combines TRBV5-6 with TRBJ2-1; 8 nucleotides agree with TRBD1. V shed 1 base, J shed 7 bases, and the junction held 7 bases outside the gene matches. The CDR3 consists of 15 residues. CDR1 and CDR2 from the germline V gene are SGHDT and YYEEEE. This chain's CDR3 is CASSLRTGWENEQFF. CDR3 nucleotide sequence: TGTGCCAGCAGCTTGCGGACAGGGTGGGAGAATGAGCAGTTCTTC.

The chain joins TRBV2 to TRBJ1-1; a possible D gene is TRBD1 (5 bases). The CDR3 runs 14 residues. Trimming shortened V by 8 bases and J by 0 bases, and 13 bases separated the two germline ends. Per the germline V gene, CDR1 is SNHLY and CDR2 is FYNNEI. DNA for the CDR3: TGTGCCAGCTTCCGGGGGAGATTGAACACTGAAGCTTTCTTT. Translation: CASFRGRLNTEAFF. The whole variable domain, remainder taken from reference TRBV2 and TRBJ1-1, is EPEVTQTPSHQVTQMGQEVILRCVPISNHLYFYWYRQILGQKVEFLVSFYNNEISEKSEIFDDQFSVERPDGSNFTLKIRSTKLEDSAMYFCASFRGRLNTEAFFGQGTRLTVV.

J is TRBJ1-2 and V is TRBV28; the D gene is possibly TRBD1 (5 bases). This CDR3 is 20 amino acids long. Germline V gives CDR1 MDHEN, CDR2 SYDVKM. Trimming removed 5 bases from V and 1 base from J, with 29 bases in between. CDR3 residues: CASSAAFLSAGRTHNYGYTF. The CDR3 region has the DNA TGTGCCAGCAGTGCCGCGTTTCTTTCGGCAGGGAGGACCCATAACTATGGCTACACCTTC.

This chain connects TRBV30 to TRBJ2-7; 8 bases agree with TRBD1. CDR3 length: 13 amino acids. Germline V gene lookup returns CDR1 GTSNPN and CDR2 SVGIG (reference sequence). The J segment lost 6 bases and the V segment lost 2 bases, leaving 6 bases of the junction unmatched. The CDR3, as DNA: TGTGCCTGGAGTTGGCAGGGGGCAAGCGAGCAGTACTTC. Its protein product is CAWSWQGASEQYF.

V usage is TRBV3-1 (or the pseudogene TRBV3-2) and J usage is TRBJ2-2, with TRBD1 matching over 9 bases. The CDR3 spans 14 residues. Germline V gene lookup returns CDR1 LGHDT and CDR2 YNNKEL (reference sequence). The J segment lost 8 bases and the V segment lost 3 bases, leaving 4 bases of the junction unmatched. The CDR3 DNA follows: TGTGCCAGCAGCCAGGGGGGACAGGGAGGGGAGCTGTTTTTT. Its protein is CASSQGGQGGELFF.

This clone has just one count. The rearrangement joins TRBV28 to TRBJ2-1; 8 bases agree with TRBD1. In germline, CDR1 is MDHEN, CDR2 SYDVKM. CDR3 length equals 17 residues. Germline trimming cut 2 bases from V and 12 bases from J; bases unmatched to any gene: 18. CDR3 loop: CASSLAFGTGFPLGQFF. The CDR3, as DNA: TGTGCCAGCAGTTTAGCATTCGGGACAGGCTTTCCATTAGGGCAGTTCTTC.

This chain connects TRBV6-1 to TRBJ1-2; D might be TRBD1 (5 bases). V lost 2 bases and J lost 4, with 14 bases in between. This CDR3 comprises 15 residues. Per the germline V gene, CDR1 is MNHNS and CDR2 is SASEGT. The chain's CDR3 is CASSELATVIYGYTF. The DNA for the CDR3 is TGTGCCAGCAGTGAACTTGCGACAGTGATCTATGGCTACACCTTC.

The genes are TRBV28 and TRBJ1-5; D is unclear. CDR3 size: 15 residues. Germline V gene data show CDR1 as MDHEN and CDR2 as SYDVKM. The ends were cut back, 5 bases at V and 3 bases at J, with 14 bases in the middle. CDR3 DNA sequence: TGTGCCAGCAGTCCGAGAGTAGGGTACAATCAGCCCCAGCATTTT. The encoded protein is CASSPRVGYNQPQHF. The complete variable domain, with remaining parts taken from reference TRBV28 and TRBJ1-5, reads DVKVTQSSRYLVKRTGEKVFLECVQDMDHENMFWYRQDPGLGLRLIYFSYDVKMKEKGDIPEGYSVSREKKERFSLILESASTNQTSMYLCASSPRVGYNQPQHFGDGTRLSIL.

This clone was counted many times. V gene TRBV9 combines with J gene TRBJ1-5; D possibly corresponds to TRBD1 (6 bases). The germline CDR1 and CDR2 sequences are SGDLS and YYNGEE. This CDR3 has 15 residues. The V end was cut by 2 bases, the J end by 5 bases, with 14 bases between. The CDR3, as DNA: TGTGCCAGCAGCGTCAAGGGGGGCGCGGATCAGCCCCAGCATTTT. Amino acids: CASSVKGGADQPQHF.

The chain joins TRBV7-8 to TRBJ2-2; D remains unclear. With 7 bases removed from V and 1 base from J, the gap between germline ends came to 22 bases. The CDR3 runs to 18 residues. The germline V gene has CDR1 SGHVS and CDR2 FQNEAQ. CDR3 protein: CASKPSQMGTVNTGELFF. Here the CDR3 DNA reads TGTGCCAGCAAACCAAGCCAAATGGGAACGGTGAACACCGGGGAGCTGTTTTTT.

This clone was recorded a few times. In nucleotides, the CDR3 is TGTGCCAGCAGCTTGGAGGTCGCAGGGGCTAACTCTGGAAACACCATATATTTT. Protein product: CASSLEVAGANSGNTIYF. The chain couples TRBV5-6 to TRBJ1-3, with D possibly matching TRBD1 (6 bases). This CDR3 is 18 amino acids long. Germline V lookup: CDR1 SGHDT, CDR2 YYEEEE. Trimming left V 0 bases short and J 0 bases short, with 16 bases between. Variable domain in full (rest from reference TRBV5-6 and TRBJ1-3): DAGVTQSPTHLIKTRGQQVTLRCSPKSGHDTVSWYQQALGQGPQFIFQYYEEEERQRGNFPDRFSGHQFPNYSSELNVNALLLGDSALYLCASSLEVAGANSGNTIYFGEGSWLTVV.

This chain links TRBV13 with TRBJ2-7, with TRBD1 matching over 9 bases. With V trimmed by 0 bases and J by 4 bases, 7 bases remained unmatched. CDR1 and CDR2 from the germline V gene are PRHDT and FYEKMQ (reference sequence). This CDR3 is built from 16 residues. The CDR3 loop reads CASSLGPSGQGYEQYF. The CDR3 DNA follows: TGTGCCAGCAGCTTAGGCCCGTCAGGACAGGGGTACGAGCAGTACTTC.

This sequence joins TRBV19 and TRBJ1-1; D gene uncertain. CDR1 is LNHDA, CDR2 SQIVND, per germline (reference sequence). The CDR3 is made up of 13 amino acids. V was clipped by 4 bases and J by 0 bases, with 6 bases between them. The chain's CDR3 is CASSTRMNTEAFF. In DNA form, the CDR3 reads TGTGCCAGTAGTACAAGAATGAACACTGAAGCTTTCTTT.

Concerning this clone itself: Other nucleotide sequences in the sample specify the same CDR3. The V and J genes are TRBV5-1 and TRBJ1-2, with 8 bases matching TRBD1. CDR1 is SGHRS and CDR2 is YFSETQ in the germline V gene. The CDR3 sequence is 13 residues long. Trimming took 0 bases from V and 5 from J; bases not matched to a gene: 0. The CDR3 nucleotides read TGCGCCAGCAGCTTGGACAGGGGGTATGGCTACACCTTC. Protein: CASSLDRGYGYTF. The entire variable domain, with the rest obtained from reference TRBV5-1 and TRBJ1-2, is as follows: KAGVTQTPRYLIKTRGQQVTLSCSPISGHRSVSWYQQTPGQGLQFLFEYFSETQRNKGNFPGRFSGRQFSNSRSEMNVSTLELGDSALYLCASSLDRGYGYTFGSGTRLTVV.